The TCR beta chain under discussion was sequenced for a study of shared clonotypes between healthy human individuals. About the research overall: Used for every donor were three CD4 naive, three CD4 memory, two CD8 naive and one CD8 memory plate. General observations from the study: Some clonotypes were shared by all four sorted-subset donors, while others were not shared. The non-shared ones had lower generation probabilities than the shared ones.

The protocol was immunoSEQ multiplex PCR, while the TCRdb copy is restricted to in-frame clones and leaves out a portion. The sample contains fewer than 2.5 million clones, approximately 93% of which appear only once. Comments on this clone: The antigen is undetermined.

Germline values: CDR1 LNHDA, CDR2 SQIVND (reference sequence). The CDR3 totals 14 residues. V shed 3 bases and J shed 6 bases, with 13 bases lying between them. The sequence was collected from a young man in good health. Some clones in this sample may be carry-over from other donors' samples. The rearrangement links TRBV19 to TRBJ2-3, with no clear D. The sample was naive CD4+ T cells from PBMCs. The subset here: CD45RA+ positively selected. The DNA for the CDR3 is TGTGCCAGTAGTATGGTTACAGCTTGGGATACGCAGTATTTT. Residues: CASSMVTAWDTQYF.